The 11 T cell receptor beta chains below were found in one sample sequenced in a study of graft-versus-host responses after intestinal transplantation. The method was immunoSEQ multiplex PCR; TCRdb's version includes in-frame clones alone and lacks a portion of them. The sample carries some 130,000 clones, 85% to 95% recorded once. These receptors lack a known antigen. The sequenced sample was unstimulated CD8+ T cells sorted from spleen or lymph node cells, obtained before intestinal transplant. All receptors derive from a human donor who received an intestinal transplant.

V gene TRBV11-2 combines with J gene TRBJ2-3; the match to TRBD1 covers 7 bases. V trimming: 3 bases; J trimming: 0 bases; junction bases outside the gene matches: 6. The CDR3 is 16 amino acids. Per the germline V gene, CDR1 is SGHAT and CDR2 is FQNNGV. The CDR3 spells CASSFLQGPSTDTQYF. The CDR3 DNA sequence: TGTGCCAGCAGCTTCCTACAGGGGCCTAGCACAGATACGCAGTATTTT.

This chain links TRBV6-1 with TRBJ2-7; 7 bases align to TRBD1. The germline V gene has CDR1 MNHNS and CDR2 SASEGT. There are 13 residues in the CDR3. The ends lost 4 bases at V and 6 bases at J; junction bases unmatched: 6. CDR3 residues: CASSGFAGGEQYF. In DNA form, the CDR3 reads TGTGCCAGCAGTGGATTCGCAGGGGGCGAGCAGTACTTC.

This rearrangement joins TRBV5-4 to TRBJ2-3, with 7 bases matching TRBD2. The germline CDR1 and CDR2 sequences are SGHNT and YYREEE (reference sequence). With V trimmed by 5 bases and J by 3 bases, 9 bases remained unmatched. The CDR3 loop spans 15 amino acids. The CDR3 here is CASRFGGGFTDTQYF. The CDR3 region has the DNA TGTGCCAGCAGGTTTGGGGGAGGGTTTACAGATACGCAGTATTTT. Complete variable domain (other parts from reference TRBV5-4 and TRBJ2-3): ETGVTQSPTHLIKTRGQQVTLRCSSQSGHNTVSWYQQALGQGPQFIFQYYREEENGRGNFPPRFSGLQFPNYSSELNVNALELDDSALYLCASRFGGGFTDTQYFGPGTRLTVL.

The J gene is TRBJ1-5, the V gene TRBV19, with D perhaps matching TRBD1 (5 bases). Germline assignment: CDR1 LNHDA and CDR2 SQIVND (reference sequence). This CDR3 spans 13 amino acids. Trimming removed 3 bases at V and 4 bases at J, with 7 bases between. Written as DNA, the CDR3 is TGTGCCAGTAGTATGGGGGGGAATCAGCCCCAGCATTTT. Protein product: CASSMGGNQPQHF.

For the CDR3, the DNA is TGTGCCAGCAGCTTAGAGGAGGGTGGGACAGGGACCTACGAGCAGTACTTC. It codes for CASSLEEGGTGTYEQYF. This chain joins TRBV5-4 and TRBJ2-7; 9 bases fit TRBD1. The CDR3 is 17 amino acids. The junction had 11 bases not matched to a gene; V was cut back by 2 bases and J by 2 bases. In germline, CDR1 is SGHNT, CDR2 YYREEE (reference sequence). The full variable domain, with the rest looked up from reference TRBV5-4 and TRBJ2-7, is ETGVTQSPTHLIKTRGQQVTLRCSSQSGHNTVSWYQQALGQGPQFIFQYYREEENGRGNFPPRFSGLQFPNYSSELNVNALELDDSALYLCASSLEEGGTGTYEQYFGPGTRLTVT.

A word on this clone: Within the sample, other DNA sequences also encode this same CDR3. This chain joins TRBV5-1 and TRBJ2-1; no reliable D call. Germline loops: CDR1 SGHRS, CDR2 YFSETQ. The CDR3 is made up of 12 amino acids. The ends were cut back, 0 bases at V and 7 bases at J, with 5 bases in the middle. CDR3 in amino acids: CASSLGGNEQFF. Written as DNA, the CDR3 is TGCGCCAGCAGCTTGGGTGGAAATGAGCAGTTCTTC.

This clone was seen only once. The chain couples TRBV2 to TRBJ2-1, with TRBD2 as a possible D gene (5 bases). Germline CDR1 SNHLY, CDR2 FYNNEI. This CDR3 has 14 residues. V gave up 7 bases and J gave up 1 base, with 11 bases separating them. The CDR3 protein is CASKGAVSYNEQFF. CDR3 DNA sequence: TGTGCCAGCAAGGGAGCGGTATCCTACAATGAGCAGTTCTTC.

The rearrangement links TRBV12-5 to TRBJ1-1; TRBD1 agrees at 7 bases. The CDR3 consists of 14 residues. Germline-derived CDR1 and CDR2 are LGHNT and FRNRAP. The V segment lost 4 bases and the J segment 5 bases; nucleotides outside the gene matches: 7. The CDR3 DNA reads as TGTGCTAGTGGTTCCCGGGACAGTCGAACTGAAGCTTTCTTT. Translated: CASGSRDSRTEAFF.

This rearrangement joins TRBV27 to TRBJ2-5; 7 positions match TRBD2. V gave up 2 bases and J gave up 3 bases; unmatched junction bases: 12. This CDR3 comprises 17 residues. CDR1 is MNHEY, CDR2 SMNVEV, per germline (reference sequence). In nucleotides, the CDR3 is TGTGCCAGCAGTTTAACCGACCCCTGGGCGGGAGAAGAGACCCAGTACTTC. Its translation: CASSLTDPWAGEETQYF.

The chain employs TRBV6-5 and TRBJ1-5, with D uncertain. The CDR3 is 14 residues long. The germline gives CDR1 MNHEY, CDR2 SVGAGI. V lost 0 bases and J 6 bases, leaving 9 bases between the germline ends. The CDR3 protein is CASSYSGEGQPQHF. As DNA, the CDR3 is TGTGCCAGCAGTTACTCTGGGGAGGGTCAGCCCCAGCATTTT.

This chain uses TRBV7-9 with TRBJ2-7; 8 positions match TRBD1. V lost 4 bases, J lost 2 bases, and 7 bases stayed unmatched. The CDR3 is 15 residues long. Germline CDR1 and CDR2: SEHNR and FQNEAQ (reference sequence). The CDR3 is CASSSPTGEPYEQYF. Written as DNA, the CDR3 is TGTGCCAGCAGCTCCCCGACAGGGGAACCCTACGAGCAGTACTTC.